This T cell receptor (beta chain) appears in the sequencing data of a study of T cells in Graves' hyperthyroidism and ophthalmopathy. Study background: Blood from the periphery was taken at initial diagnosis, before any treatment.

RNA transcripts served as the template for amplifying TCR beta CDR3 regions. During a first-round RT-PCR of the TCR CDR3, the HTBI primer set was used. TCRdb analysed the multiplex PCR reads with MiXCR anew, one entry per CDR3 protein. The sample carries around 720,000 distinct CDR3 sequences, around a third recorded once. No progression to ophthalmopathy during 18 months of follow-up defined stable disease. Based on clinical symptoms, serum thyroxine and TRAb, thyroid ultrasound and orbital computed tomography, diagnoses were reached. The sequenced material came from blood. The clonotype originates from a woman aged 40 to 50 with Graves' hyperthyroidism.

This chain's CDR3 is CSVEGGLGDRAKEQYF. The CDR3, as DNA: TGCAGCGTTGAGGGGGGTCTGGGGGACAGGGCGAAAGAGCAGTACTTC. This rearrangement joins TRBV29-1 to TRBJ2-7, with 9 positions matching TRBD1. This CDR3 contains 16 residues. Germline loops: CDR1 SQVTM, CDR2 ANQGSEA. Germline trimming cut 3 bases from V and 7 bases from J; bases unmatched to any gene: 16.